This passage covers 17 T cell receptor beta chains from one sample sequenced in a study of high-grade serous ovarian cancer treatment subgroups. TCRdb keeps only in-frame clones here, not all; method: immunoSEQ multiplex PCR. The profile shows 30,000 to 40,000 clones, approximately 81% of them singletons. Tumor tissue was taken before any definitive surgery or chemotherapy was given. The material sequenced was tumor tissue. These receptors came from a human donor with high-grade serous ovarian cancer.

The chain combines TRBV27 with TRBJ2-3, with D possibly matching TRBD1 (6 bases). Germline V gene data show CDR1 as MNHEY and CDR2 as SMNVEV (reference sequence). V was trimmed by 3 bases and J by 6 bases, leaving 16 bases between them. This CDR3 has 15 amino acids. CDR3 sequence: CASSLGQGRMDTQYF. The DNA for the CDR3 is TGTGCCAGCAGTTTGGGGCAGGGGCGTATGGATACGCAGTATTTT.

V is TRBV14 and J is TRBJ2-3; D is unresolved. Germline CDR1 reads SGHDN; CDR2 reads FVKESK. This CDR3 comprises 13 residues. The V gene lost 1 base and the J gene lost 7 bases, with 9 bases spanning the gap. The CDR3 reads CASSQGLGNTQYF. CDR3 DNA sequence: TGTGCCAGCAGCCAAGGGTTAGGGAATACGCAGTATTTT.

The rearrangement uses TRBV5-1 and TRBJ2-1; D unresolved. CDR3 length equals 17 residues. The germline V gene encodes CDR1 SGHRS and CDR2 YFSETQ. Deletions cut 4 bases from V and 2 bases from J, with 19 bases between. The CDR3 DNA follows: TGCGCCAGCAGCCACACGATCCAGTCTGTCCCCTACAATGAGCAGTTCTTC. This codes for CASSHTIQSVPYNEQFF.

This chain links TRBV5-4 with TRBJ2-7; D is unresolved. Trimming left V 0 bases short and J 0 bases short, with 10 bases between. The germline CDR1 and CDR2 sequences are SGHNT and YYREEE (reference sequence). This CDR3 contains 15 residues. CDR3: CASSLDARSSYEQYF. CDR3 bases: TGTGCCAGCAGCTTGGACGCCAGGAGCTCCTACGAGCAGTACTTC.

This sequence joins TRBV6-5 and TRBJ2-2; 7 bases fit TRBD2. The CDR3 runs 15 residues. V dropped 2 bases and J dropped 4; count of bases not matched to a gene: 4. The germline gives CDR1 MNHEY, CDR2 SVGAGI. CDR3 DNA: TGTGCCAGCAGTTACCAAAGGGAGGGCACCGGGGAGCTGTTTTTT. This codes for CASSYQREGTGELFF.

This chain connects TRBV12-5 to TRBJ2-7; TRBD1 matches 7 bases. This CDR3 is 13 amino acids long. V gave up 6 bases and J gave up 4 bases; unmatched junction bases: 6. Looked up from germline, CDR1 is LGHNT and CDR2 is FRNRAP. The CDR3 region has the DNA TGTGCTAGTGGGGATACAGGGGAATACGAGCAGTACTTC. Translating gives CASGDTGEYEQYF.

This clone was counted a single time. The V and J genes are TRBV19 and TRBJ2-6, with D hard to call. Germline V gene lookup returns CDR1 LNHDA and CDR2 SQIVND (reference sequence). V lost 7 bases and J 1 base, leaving 14 bases between the germline ends. CDR3 length: 16 residues. CDR3 coding DNA: TGTGCCAGTACCCTGGGCTGGAAATCTGGGGCCAACGTCCTGACTTTC. Translation gives CASTLGWKSGANVLTF.

The gene calls are TRBV4-1 and TRBJ2-7; 8 bases agree with TRBD2. Germline values: CDR1 MGHRA, CDR2 YSYEKL. V shed 4 bases and J 5 bases; nucleotides not matched to a gene: 4. This CDR3 is built from 13 residues. The CDR3 loop reads CASSRDSGNEQYF. The DNA of the CDR3 is TGCGCCAGCAGCCGTGATAGCGGGAACGAGCAGTACTTC.

The chain has TRBV4-1 and TRBJ1-1; no clear D. Trimming stripped 2 bases from V and 1 base from J, with 11 bases between. Germline CDR1 MGHRA, CDR2 YSYEKL. The CDR3 spans 15 residues. The CDR3 spells CASSQLTAGNTEAFF. Written as DNA, the CDR3 is TGCGCCAGCAGCCAACTAACGGCAGGGAACACTGAAGCTTTCTTT.

The genes are TRBV4-3 and TRBJ2-3; D not resolved. The germline V gene has CDR1 LGHNA and CDR2 YSLEER. The length of the CDR3 is 15 residues. V lost 4 bases and J lost 4, with 15 bases in between. CDR3 nucleotide sequence: TGCGCCAGCAGCCGAGGTAGAACAGCCCCAGATACGCAGTATTTT. Its translation: CASSRGRTAPDTQYF.

The chain recombines TRBV5-5 with TRBJ2-3; tentative D call: TRBD2 (5 bases). V was cut by 2 bases and J by 3 bases, with 16 bases left in between. Looked up from germline, CDR1 is SGHKS and CDR2 is YYEKEE (reference sequence). This CDR3 is 16 amino acids long. CDR3 nucleotide sequence: TGTGCCAGCAGCTTTGTAGCCGGGGTTGGGACAGATACGCAGTATTTT. It specifies CASSFVAGVGTDTQYF.

This clone was observed a single time. The rearrangement uses TRBV11-2 and TRBJ2-7; 8 bases match TRBD2. Germline V gene data show CDR1 as SGHAT and CDR2 as FQNNGV. V lost 0 bases to trimming and J lost 6 bases; unmatched junction nucleotides: 7. This CDR3 comprises 15 residues. Here the CDR3 reads CASSLDLAGEGEQYF. The CDR3 nucleotides read TGTGCCAGCAGCTTAGATCTAGCGGGCGAGGGCGAGCAGTACTTC.

The CDR3 here is CASSSLGQRGSTEYYEQYF. The CDR3 DNA reads TGTGCCAGCAGTTCTTTGGGCCAGAGGGGGAGCACGGAATATTACGAGCAGTACTTC. The chain joins TRBV21-1 to TRBJ2-7; the table's D call, TRBD1, has no DNA check behind it. TRBV21-1 is a recognized pseudogene. The CDR3 consists of 19 residues.

This sequence joins TRBV29-1 and TRBJ2-7, with D tentatively TRBD1 or TRBD2 (5 bases each). The V gene lost 4 bases and the J gene lost 3 bases, with 13 bases spanning the gap. Per the germline V gene, CDR1 is SQVTM and CDR2 is ANQGSEA. This CDR3 contains 13 residues. Here the CDR3 reads CSVGRGALYEQYF. The CDR3 nucleotides read TGCAGCGTTGGCAGAGGGGCTCTCTACGAGCAGTACTTC.

The V and J genes are TRBV6-5 and TRBJ2-7; D is unresolved. Per the germline V gene, CDR1 is MNHEY and CDR2 is SVGAGI. CDR3 length equals 16 residues. The germline V and J ends were trimmed by 2 bases and 0 bases, with 14 bases remaining between them. The DNA of the CDR3 is TGTGCCAGCAGTTACATAACAGTGCCCCTCTCCTACGAGCAGTACTTC. Its translation is CASSYITVPLSYEQYF.

The rearrangement joins TRBV14 to TRBJ2-5; 9 positions match TRBD1. Unmatched junction bases numbered 3, after V lost 4 bases and J lost 0 bases. Germline lookup yields CDR1 SGHDN and CDR2 FVKESK. The CDR3 has 15 amino acids. The CDR3 bases are TGTGCCAGCAGCCCGGACAGGGGCTACCAAGAGACCCAGTACTTC. It specifies CASSPDRGYQETQYF.

The J gene is TRBJ2-7, the V gene TRBV28; 11 bases line up with TRBD1. Trimming removed 10 bases from V and 6 bases from J; junction bases left unmatched: 5. CDR3 size: 12 residues. Germline loops: CDR1 MDHEN, CDR2 SYDVKM. The CDR3 protein is CATGQGAPEQYF. CDR3 DNA sequence: TGTGCCACCGGACAGGGGGCGCCCGAGCAGTACTTC.